The entry below describes one T cell receptor beta chain. What it recognizes is unknown. The sample originates from a study of cytomegalovirus exposure and HLA in healthy donors. Study results and limitations: With later analysis, a missense DCLRE1C variant became linked to TCR beta V- and J-gene trimming.

PCR involved 60 Vbeta and 13 Jbeta primers. The method was immunoSEQ multiplex PCR; TCRdb's version includes in-frame clones alone and lacks a portion of them. The table includes a few hundred thousand clones, approximately 82% detected once. The sequence derives from a woman in her sixties in good health and CMV-seropositive. The source material was PBMCs.

CDR3 in amino acids: CASSSGQGGSYEQYF. CDR3 bases: TGTGCCAGCTCATCGGGACAGGGGGGTTCCTACGAGCAGTACTTC. The V gene is TRBV18, the J gene TRBJ2-7; 11 nucleotides line up with TRBD1. This CDR3 comprises 15 residues. Trimming at V came to 5 bases and at J to 1 base, leaving 4 bases not matched to a gene. CDR1 KGHSH and CDR2 LQKENI come from the germline V gene.